This T cell receptor beta chain was captured by sequencing in a study of T cell responses to AZD1222 COVID-19 vaccine. Study-level results: Unmutated variant regions are reportedly the target of nearly half of TCRs that are spike-specific.

Clones were read by immunoSEQ multiplex PCR, and TCRdb kept only the in-frame ones, dropping some. The sample records roughly 140,000 clones, around nine tenths being singletons. The CDR3 covers 12 residues. Per germline, CDR1 SGHRS and CDR2 YFSETQ. V shed 7 bases, J shed 10 bases, and the junction held 4 bases outside the gene matches. Worth noting for this clone: The antigen is unknown.

The sequencing here drew on peripheral blood, taken on day 0 of AZD1222 vaccination. The J gene is TRBJ1-4, the V gene TRBV5-1; 10 nucleotides match TRBD1. This clonotype originated in an adult in good health. CDR3 in DNA: TGCGCCAGCGGGACAGGGGACGGAAAACTGTTTTTT. It yields the protein CASGTGDGKLFF.